This TCR beta chain was observed in a study of regulatory T cells in long-lasting Graves disease. This clonotype was seen only a few times. Its antigen remains unknown. Sample time point: persistent/refractory GD, antithyroid drugs over 5 years with positive TRAb. Extracted RNA from PBMCs served as the source of the TCR library. Graves' disease diagnosis was established per American Thyroid Association guidelines. Germline-derived CDR1 and CDR2 are SGHAT and FQDESV (reference sequence). Trimming stripped 3 bases from V and 5 bases from J, with 10 bases between. This CDR3 is 14 amino acids long. To make TCR beta libraries, researchers used iRepertoire HTBI primers and Arm-PCR of CDR3 regions. TCRdb called the multiplex PCR reads again in MiXCR, with one record for every CDR3 protein. The repertoire holds hundreds of thousands of distinct CDR3 sequences, with about 30% as singletons. Study observations and caveats: New patients shared approximately 970 public clonotypes, and persistent patients shared more, with about 2,700. Few sampled subjects may have lowered accuracy. With persistent disease, TRBV28, TRBJ1-2 and TRBJ2-5 were the favored segments.

The input for sequencing was peripheral blood mononuclear cells (PBMCs), taken when the disease was refractory, from a patient treated with antithyroid drugs. This chain joins TRBV11-1 and TRBJ1-4; D remains unclear. This receptor was identified in a female donor with Graves disease. The CDR3 nucleotides read TGTGCCAGCAGCTTCGGACCACAGAATGAAAAACTGTTTTTT. Translation: CASSFGPQNEKLFF.